This TCR beta chain comes out of a study of T cell responses to AZD1222 COVID-19 vaccine. Study-level points and caveats: Mostly white British, mostly female donors; authors suggested clonal diversity may be underestimated. Per reports, nearly half of all spike-specific TCRs target regions that are unmutated in variants.

The CDR3 is 15 amino acids. After removal of 0 bases from V and 8 bases from J, the junction contained 6 bases not matched to a gene. Germline-derived CDR1 and CDR2 are SGHRS and YFSETQ. This clone was seen only once. Its matching antigen is unknown. Sequencing used immunoSEQ multiplex PCR; TCRdb keeps in-frame clones, though not all of them. This sample yields some 150,000 clones, of which 90% to 95% are seen a single time; about 1% belongs to the top ten. V gene TRBV5-1 combines with J gene TRBJ1-4; the match to TRBD1 covers 8 bases. The TCR originated in an adult in good health. The material was peripheral blood, obtained on day 0 of AZD1222 vaccination. CDR3 region: CASSLAGTGDEKLFF. CDR3 coding DNA: TGCGCCAGCAGCTTGGCCGGGACAGGCGACGAAAAACTGTTTTTT.